The next 8 T cell receptor beta chains were all read from a single sample in a study of T cell responses to AZD1222 COVID-19 vaccine. Repertoires were generated with immunoSEQ multiplex PCR, while TCRdb's copy carries only in-frame clones and drops some. In the table there are 150,000 to 200,000 clones, 90% to 95% of which are singletons. Sequencing was performed on peripheral blood, taken 28 days after the second AZD1222 dose. The receptors originated from an adult who received the AZD1222 COVID-19 vaccine.

This CDR3 is CASSYLGGSEYNEQFF. CDR3 nucleotide sequence: TGTGCCAGCAGTTATCTGGGGGGGTCTGAGTACAATGAGCAGTTCTTC. The genes are TRBV6-6 and TRBJ2-1; 7 nucleotides match TRBD2. Germline values: CDR1 MNHNY, CDR2 SVGAGI (reference sequence). After removal of 3 bases from V and 4 bases from J, the junction contained 9 bases not matched to a gene. The CDR3 runs 16 residues.

The chain has TRBV5-8 and TRBJ1-6; no reliable D call. The CDR3 has 16 amino acids. Looked up from germline, CDR1 is SGHTS and CDR2 is YDEGEE. The V and J ends lost 6 bases and 7 bases respectively, with 20 bases between them. CDR3 bases: TGTGCCAGCACGCTACTAACCGGCAGGAGAAATTCACCCCTCCACTTT. Translating gives CASTLLTGRRNSPLHF.

The chain carries TRBV7-2 and TRBJ1-2; D not certain. CDR3 length: 14 residues. Germline V gives CDR1 SGHTA, CDR2 FQGNSA. Trimming left V 1 base short and J 3 bases short, with 9 bases between. In DNA, the CDR3 is TGTGCCAGCAGCTTAGAACAGTTCTACTATGGCTACACCTTC. The encoded protein is CASSLEQFYYGYTF. Complete variable domain (other parts from reference TRBV7-2 and TRBJ1-2): GAGVSQSPSNKVTEKGKDVELRCDPISGHTALYWYRQSLGQGLEFLIYFQGNSAPDKSGLPSDRFSAERTGGSVSTLTIQRTQQEDSAVYLCASSLEQFYYGYTFGSGTRLTVV.

The chain recombines TRBV9 with TRBJ2-1; D is undetermined. V was cut by 0 bases and J by 10 bases, with 11 bases left in between. Germline V gene data show CDR1 as SGDLS and CDR2 as YYNGEE. This CDR3 has 13 amino acids. The CDR3 DNA follows: TGTGCCAGCAGCGTAGTTCAGTGGACCGAGCAGTTCTTC. This gives the protein CASSVVQWTEQFF.

The chain employs TRBV5-1 and TRBJ2-1; D remains unclear. V was pared by 4 bases and J by 0 bases, with 8 bases between. Per the germline V gene, CDR1 is SGHRS and CDR2 is YFSETQ. This CDR3 is built from 14 residues. CDR3 amino acids: CASSHGSSYNEQFF. The DNA for the CDR3 is TGCGCCAGCAGCCACGGAAGCTCCTACAATGAGCAGTTCTTC.

V gene TRBV11-3 combines with J gene TRBJ2-1; D is tentatively TRBD1 or TRBD2 (6 bases each). Between the trimmed V and J ends, which lost 3 bases and 6 bases, there was a span of 12 bases. This CDR3 comprises 14 residues. Looked up from germline, CDR1 is SGHNT and CDR2 is YENEEA. CDR3 nucleotide sequence: TGTGCCAGCAGCTTGGGGGGCTATGGCAATGAGCAGTTCTTC. Encoded protein: CASSLGGYGNEQFF.

This clone appeared a single time. Different DNA sequences within this sample yield the same CDR3. The chain uses TRBV24-1 and TRBJ2-3, with 8 bases matching TRBD1. V lost 3 bases, J lost 3 bases, and 4 bases stayed unmatched. This CDR3 is 15 amino acids long. The germline CDR1 and CDR2 sequences are KGHDR and SFDVKD. The CDR3 sequence: CATSDPGQGTDTQYF. CDR3 coding DNA: TGTGCCACCAGTGATCCCGGACAGGGAACAGATACGCAGTATTTT.

V gene TRBV11-2 combines with J gene TRBJ2-3; perhaps TRBD2 as D (6 bases). This CDR3 region has 16 residues. The V gene's germline CDR1 is SGHAT and CDR2 FQNNGV. The V end lost 4 bases, the J end lost 4 bases, and 18 bases lay between the germline ends. The CDR3 DNA is TGTGCCAGCAGCTCCCCCCGGGACTGGCCACCAGATACGCAGTATTTT. Its translation: CASSSPRDWPPDTQYF.